This T cell receptor beta chain was retrieved from a study of blood T cell repertoires in COVID-19. Grouping used clinical history reported by participants in a survey and questionnaire. Original data processing: Amplified reference gene primers provided the basis for estimating nucleated cell counts. Produced via immunoSEQ multiplex PCR; TCRdb's table is partial and in-frame only. V and J calls and clone size come straight from that table; D and trimming were deduced from the DNA. The table shows more than 300,000 clones, with about nine tenths occurring only once. This sequence was found in a woman between 35 and 50 years old who had been exposed to COVID-19. Input material: PBMCs or T cells enriched from blood (not recorded which).

The DNA for the CDR3 is TGTGCCAGCAGCTTGAGGACAGACTATTCATCACCCCTCCACTTT. Its translation is CASSLRTDYSSPLHF. The chain has TRBV13 and TRBJ1-6, with D maybe TRBD1 (6 bases). This CDR3 comprises 15 residues. Germline values: CDR1 PRHDT, CDR2 FYEKMQ (reference sequence). V was pared by 3 bases and J by 10 bases, with 16 bases between. The full variable domain, rest sourced from reference TRBV13 and TRBJ1-6, is AAGVIQSPRHLIKEKRETATLKCYPIPRHDTVYWYQQGPGQDPQFLISFYEKMQSDKGSIPDRFSAQQFSDYHSELNMSSLELGDSALYFCASSLRTDYSSPLHFGNGTRLTVT.